The TCR beta chain under discussion was sequenced for a study of T cell repertoires in cytomegalovirus infection. This CDR3 spans 16 amino acids. Trimming removed 1 base at V and 0 bases at J, with 12 bases between. The germline V gene encodes CDR1 SEHNR and CDR2 FQNEAQ (reference sequence). A few counts support this clonotype. Its antigen is undetermined. MiXCR was run by TCRdb on the reads, yielding one entry per CDR3 protein. The sample records approximately 990,000 distinct CDR3 sequences, roughly 30% being singletons. The chain combines TRBV7-9 with TRBJ1-2, with D possibly matching TRBD1 (5 bases). This specimen was cultured CD8+ T cells from PBMCs, taken from culture after CMV antigen stimulation. The clonotype was recovered from a human donor in good health (CMV status not recorded). Some clones in this sample may be carry-over from other donors' samples. As DNA, the CDR3 is TGTGCCAGCAGCTTAGTTCCCGGGACCTCTAACTATGGCTACACCTTC. Protein product: CASSLVPGTSNYGYTF.